This TCR beta chain comes out of a study of T cell repertoires in cytomegalovirus infection. As to this clonotype: What it binds is not known.

General observations from the study: The ex vivo response was dominated by HLA-C-restricted CMV-specific TCR beta clonotypes.

TCRdb passed the reads through MiXCR, listing each CDR3 protein once. The table records 80,000 or so distinct CDR3 sequences, roughly 25% of them present only once. With 3 bases removed from V and 4 bases from J, the gap between germline ends came to 13 bases. The CDR3 is made up of 14 amino acids. Looked up from germline, CDR1 is MNHEY and CDR2 is SMNVEV (reference sequence). The sample consisted of CD8+ T cells from cultured PBMCs, taken from culture after CMV antigen stimulation. The receptor was derived from a human donor in good health (CMV status not recorded). Some clones in this sample may be carry-over from other donors' samples. The chain uses TRBV27 and TRBJ2-7; D unresolved. This CDR3 is CASSFRVASYEQYF. The DNA of the CDR3 is TGTGCCAGCAGTTTCCGAGTTGCATCATACGAGCAGTACTTC.